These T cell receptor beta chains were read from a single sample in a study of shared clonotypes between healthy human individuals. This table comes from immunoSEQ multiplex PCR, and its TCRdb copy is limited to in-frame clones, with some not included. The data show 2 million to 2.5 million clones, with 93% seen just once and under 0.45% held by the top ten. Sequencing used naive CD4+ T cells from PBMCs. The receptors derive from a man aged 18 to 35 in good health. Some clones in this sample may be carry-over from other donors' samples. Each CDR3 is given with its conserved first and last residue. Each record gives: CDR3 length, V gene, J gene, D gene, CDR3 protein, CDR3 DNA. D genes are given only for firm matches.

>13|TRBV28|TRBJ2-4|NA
CASSLVGLGIQYF
TGTGCCAGCAGTTTAGTGGGGTTGGGCATTCAGTACTTC
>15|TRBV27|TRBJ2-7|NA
CASRGSRLDRYEQYF
TGTGCCAGCAGGGGGTCCAGACTAGATCGTTACGAGCAGTACTTC
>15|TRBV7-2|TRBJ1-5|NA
CASSSSGRSNQPQHF
TGTGCCAGCAGCTCCTCCGGGCGAAGCAATCAGCCCCAGCATTTT
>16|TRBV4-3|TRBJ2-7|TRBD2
CASSQEFPGLSYEQYF
TGCGCCAGCAGCCAAGAATTCCCGGGACTAAGCTACGAGCAGTACTTC
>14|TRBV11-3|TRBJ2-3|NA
CASSLADLTDTQYF
TGTGCCAGCAGCTTAGCCGATCTCACAGATACGCAGTATTTT
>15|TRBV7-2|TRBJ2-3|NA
CASPLWGGSTDTQYF
TGTGCCAGCCCCCTATGGGGCGGAAGCACAGATACGCAGTATTTT
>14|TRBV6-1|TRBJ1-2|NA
CASSEVEGTRGYTF
TGTGCCAGCAGTGAAGTGGAGGGGACTCGAGGCTACACCTTC
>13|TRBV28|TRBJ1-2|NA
CASSGGAIYGYTF
TGTGCCAGCAGTGGAGGGGCCATCTATGGCTACACCTTC
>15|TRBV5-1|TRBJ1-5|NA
CASSLEAGSNQPQHF
TGCGCCAGCAGCTTGGAGGCAGGTAGCAATCAGCCCCAGCATTTT
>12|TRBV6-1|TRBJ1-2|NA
CASSLVGTGYTF
TGTGCCAGCAGTCTCGTTGGGACTGGCTACACCTTC
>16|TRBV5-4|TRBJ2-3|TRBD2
CASSSRLAGDTDTQYF
TGTGCCAGCAGCTCAAGACTAGCGGGGGACACAGATACGCAGTATTTT
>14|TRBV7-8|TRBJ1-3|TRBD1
CASSAQGAGNTIYF
TGTGCCAGCAGCGCTCAGGGGGCTGGAAACACCATATATTTT
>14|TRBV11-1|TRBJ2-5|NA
CASSLAGTKETQYF
TGTGCCAGCAGCTTAGCAGGGACAAAAGAGACCCAGTACTTC
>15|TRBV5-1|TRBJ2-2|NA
CASTSTGPGPGELFF
TGCGCCAGCACCTCAACGGGTCCGGGTCCCGGGGAGCTGTTTTTT
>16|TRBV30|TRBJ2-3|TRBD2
CAWSVGLAGVPDTQYF
TGTGCCTGGAGTGTTGGTCTAGCGGGAGTTCCAGATACGCAGTATTTT
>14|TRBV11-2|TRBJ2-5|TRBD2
CASSGTSGQETQYF
TGTGCCAGCAGCGGGACTAGCGGTCAAGAGACCCAGTACTTC
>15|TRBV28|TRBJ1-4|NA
CASSTRLGVNEKLFF
TGTGCCAGCAGTACCCGGTTGGGGGTTAATGAAAAACTGTTTTTT
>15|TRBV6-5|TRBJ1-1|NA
CASSQGSTVNTEAFF
TGTGCCAGCAGTCAGGGGTCGACAGTGAACACTGAAGCTTTCTTT